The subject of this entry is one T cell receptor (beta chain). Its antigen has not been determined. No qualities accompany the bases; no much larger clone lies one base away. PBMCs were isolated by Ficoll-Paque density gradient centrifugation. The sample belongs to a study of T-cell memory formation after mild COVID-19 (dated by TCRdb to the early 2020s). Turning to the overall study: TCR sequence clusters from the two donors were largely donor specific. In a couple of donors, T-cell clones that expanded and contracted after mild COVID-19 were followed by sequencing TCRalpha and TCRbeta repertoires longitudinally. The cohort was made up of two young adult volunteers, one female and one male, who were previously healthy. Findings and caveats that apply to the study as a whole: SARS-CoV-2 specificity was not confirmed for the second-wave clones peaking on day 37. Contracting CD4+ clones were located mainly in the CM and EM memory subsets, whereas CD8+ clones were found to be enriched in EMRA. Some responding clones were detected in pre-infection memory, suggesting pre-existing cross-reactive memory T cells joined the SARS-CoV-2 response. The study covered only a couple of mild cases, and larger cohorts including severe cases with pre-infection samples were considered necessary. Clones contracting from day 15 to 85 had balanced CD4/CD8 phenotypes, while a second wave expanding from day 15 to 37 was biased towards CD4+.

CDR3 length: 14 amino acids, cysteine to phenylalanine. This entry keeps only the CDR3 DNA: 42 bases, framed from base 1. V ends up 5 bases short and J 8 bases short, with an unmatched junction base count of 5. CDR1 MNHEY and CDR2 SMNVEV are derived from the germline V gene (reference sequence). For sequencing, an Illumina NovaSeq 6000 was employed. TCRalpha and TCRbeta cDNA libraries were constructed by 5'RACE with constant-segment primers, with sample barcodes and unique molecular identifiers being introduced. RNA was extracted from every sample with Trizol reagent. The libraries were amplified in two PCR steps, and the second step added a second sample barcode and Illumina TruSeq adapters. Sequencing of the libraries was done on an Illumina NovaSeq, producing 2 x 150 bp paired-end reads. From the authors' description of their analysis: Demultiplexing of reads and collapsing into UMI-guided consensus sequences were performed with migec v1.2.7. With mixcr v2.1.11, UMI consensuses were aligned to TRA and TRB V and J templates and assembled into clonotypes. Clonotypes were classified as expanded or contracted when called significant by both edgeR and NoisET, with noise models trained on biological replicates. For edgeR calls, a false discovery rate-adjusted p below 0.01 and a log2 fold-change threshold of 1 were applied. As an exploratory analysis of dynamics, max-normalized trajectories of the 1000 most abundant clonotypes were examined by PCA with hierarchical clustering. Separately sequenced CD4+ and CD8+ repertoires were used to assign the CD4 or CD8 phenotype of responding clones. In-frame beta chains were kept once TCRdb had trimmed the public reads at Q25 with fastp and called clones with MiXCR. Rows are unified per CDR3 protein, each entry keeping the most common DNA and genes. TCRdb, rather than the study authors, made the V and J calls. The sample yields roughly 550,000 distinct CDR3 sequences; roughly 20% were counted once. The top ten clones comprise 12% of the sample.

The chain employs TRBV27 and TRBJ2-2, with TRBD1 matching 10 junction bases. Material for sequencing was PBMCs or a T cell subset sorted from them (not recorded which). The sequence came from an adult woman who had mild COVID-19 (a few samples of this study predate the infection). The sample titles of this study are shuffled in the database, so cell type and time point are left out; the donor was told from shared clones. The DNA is TGTGCCAGCAGTCCCGGACAGGGGGTGGGGGAGCTGTTTTTT. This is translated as CASSPGQGVGELFF.